This T cell receptor beta chain was recorded in a study of shared clonotypes between healthy human individuals. Notes on the study in general: Across subsets, estimated richness was generally greater for naive than for memory populations.

Naive CD8 cells comprised CD45RO-negative, CCR7-positively selected cells, excluding terminally differentiated effector memory CD45RA+ cells. Note on this clone: Its antigen is still unknown.

Each subset's genomic DNA was shared equally among a number of immunoSEQ plates. The repertoire was sequenced with immunoSEQ multiplex PCR; TCRdb's copy has only in-frame clones and lacks some. The repertoire holds around 2.1 million clones, with 90% to 95% as singletons. V was pared by 3 bases and J by 6 bases, with 8 bases between. The CDR3 totals 13 residues. CDR1 SEHNR and CDR2 FQNEAQ come from the germline V gene (reference sequence). Sequencing was performed on naive CD8+ T cells from PBMCs. The J gene is TRBJ1-4, the V gene TRBV7-9; D is uncertain. This TCR was recovered from a man aged 18 to 29 in good health. Some clones in this sample may be carry-over from other donors' samples. CDR3 DNA sequence: TGTGCCAGCAGCTTTGGTCTCGATGAAAAACTGTTTTTT. It specifies CASSFGLDEKLFF. Full variable domain (outside the CDR3, taken from reference TRBV7-9 and TRBJ1-4): DTGVSQNPRHKITKRGQNVTFRCDPISEHNRLYWYRQTLGQGPEFLTYFQNEAQLEKSRLLSDRFSAERPKGSFSTLEIQRTEQGDSAMYLCASSFGLDEKLFFGSGTQLSVL.